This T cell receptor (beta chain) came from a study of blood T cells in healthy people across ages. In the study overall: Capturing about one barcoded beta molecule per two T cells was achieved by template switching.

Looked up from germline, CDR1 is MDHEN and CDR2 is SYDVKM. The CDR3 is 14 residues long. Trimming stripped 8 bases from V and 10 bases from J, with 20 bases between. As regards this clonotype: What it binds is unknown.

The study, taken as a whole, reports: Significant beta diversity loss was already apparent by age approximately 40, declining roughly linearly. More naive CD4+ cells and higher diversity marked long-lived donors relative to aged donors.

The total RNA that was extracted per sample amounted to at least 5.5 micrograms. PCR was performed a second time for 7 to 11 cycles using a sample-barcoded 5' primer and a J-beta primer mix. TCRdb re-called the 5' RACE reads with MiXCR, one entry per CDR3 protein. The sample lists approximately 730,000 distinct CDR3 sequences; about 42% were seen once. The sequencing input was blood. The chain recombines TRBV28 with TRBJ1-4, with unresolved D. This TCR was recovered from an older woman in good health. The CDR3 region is CASHRDGHPSKLFF. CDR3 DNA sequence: TGTGCCAGCCATAGGGATGGCCACCCGTCAAAACTGTTTTTT. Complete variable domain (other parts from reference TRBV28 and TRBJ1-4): DVKVTQSSRYLVKRTGEKVFLECVQDMDHENMFWYRQDPGLGLRLIYFSYDVKMKEKGDIPEGYSVSREKKERFSLILESASTNQTSMYLCASHRDGHPSKLFFGSGTQLSVL.